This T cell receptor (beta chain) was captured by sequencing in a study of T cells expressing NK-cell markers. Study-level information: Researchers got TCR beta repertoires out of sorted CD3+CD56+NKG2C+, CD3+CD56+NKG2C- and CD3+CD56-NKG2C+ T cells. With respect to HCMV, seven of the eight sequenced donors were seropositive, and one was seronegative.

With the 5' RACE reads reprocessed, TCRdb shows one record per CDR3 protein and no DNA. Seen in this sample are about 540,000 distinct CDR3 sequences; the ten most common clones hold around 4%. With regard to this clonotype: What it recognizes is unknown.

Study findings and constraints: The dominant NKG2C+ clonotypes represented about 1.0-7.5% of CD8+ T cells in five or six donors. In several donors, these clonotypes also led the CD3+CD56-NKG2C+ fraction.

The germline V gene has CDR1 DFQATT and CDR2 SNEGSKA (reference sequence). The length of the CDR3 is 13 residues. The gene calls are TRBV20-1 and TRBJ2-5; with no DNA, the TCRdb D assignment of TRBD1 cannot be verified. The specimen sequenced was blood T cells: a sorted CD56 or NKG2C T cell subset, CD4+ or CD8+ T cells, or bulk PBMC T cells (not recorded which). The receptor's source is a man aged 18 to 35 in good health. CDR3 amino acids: CSAPSRELETQYF.